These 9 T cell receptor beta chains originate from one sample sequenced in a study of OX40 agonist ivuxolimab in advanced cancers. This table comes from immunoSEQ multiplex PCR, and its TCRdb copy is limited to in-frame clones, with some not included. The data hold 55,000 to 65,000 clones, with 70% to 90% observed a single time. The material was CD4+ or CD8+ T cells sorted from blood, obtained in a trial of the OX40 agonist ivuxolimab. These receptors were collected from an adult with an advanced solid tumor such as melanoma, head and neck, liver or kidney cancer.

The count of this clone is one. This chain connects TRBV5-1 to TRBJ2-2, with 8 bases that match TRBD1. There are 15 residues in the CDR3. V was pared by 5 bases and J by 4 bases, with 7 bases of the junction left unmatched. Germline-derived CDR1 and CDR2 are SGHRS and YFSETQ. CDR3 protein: CASRADRAGTGELFF. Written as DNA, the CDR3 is TGCGCCAGCAGGGCGGACAGGGCGGGCACCGGGGAGCTGTTTTTT.

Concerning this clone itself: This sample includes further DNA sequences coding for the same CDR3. The CDR3 sequence is CASSLNSNYGYTF. As DNA, the CDR3 is TGTGCCAGCAGCTTAAACAGCAACTATGGCTACACCTTC. V is TRBV7-3 and J is TRBJ1-2; no reliable D call. Trimming took 1 base from V and 2 from J, leaving 5 bases between them. The germline CDR1 and CDR2 sequences are SGHTA and FQGTGA. The CDR3 has 13 residues. Complete variable domain (other parts from reference TRBV7-3 and TRBJ1-2): GAGVSQTPSNKVTEKGKYVELRCDPISGHTALYWYRQSLGQGPEFLIYFQGTGAADDSGLPNDRFFAVRPEGSVSTLKIQRTERGDSAVYLCASSLNSNYGYTFGSGTRLTVV.

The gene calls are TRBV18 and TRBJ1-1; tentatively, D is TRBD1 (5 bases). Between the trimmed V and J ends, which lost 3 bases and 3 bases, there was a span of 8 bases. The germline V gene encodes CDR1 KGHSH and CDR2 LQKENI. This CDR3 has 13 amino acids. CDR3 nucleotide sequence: TGTGCCAGCTCACCGGTGGGGGACACTGAAGCTTTCTTT. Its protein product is CASSPVGDTEAFF. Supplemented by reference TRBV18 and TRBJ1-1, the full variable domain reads NAGVMQNPRHLVRRRGQEARLRCSPMKGHSHVYWYRQLPEEGLKFMVYLQKENIIDESGMPKERFSAEFPKEGPSILRIQQVVRGDSAAYFCASSPVGDTEAFFGQGTRLTVV.

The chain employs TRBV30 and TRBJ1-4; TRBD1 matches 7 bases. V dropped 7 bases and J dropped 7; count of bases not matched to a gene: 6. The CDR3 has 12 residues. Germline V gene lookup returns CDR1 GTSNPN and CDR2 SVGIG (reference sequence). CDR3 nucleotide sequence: TGTGCCTTATTGACAGGGATTGAAAAACTGTTTTTT. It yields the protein CALLTGIEKLFF.

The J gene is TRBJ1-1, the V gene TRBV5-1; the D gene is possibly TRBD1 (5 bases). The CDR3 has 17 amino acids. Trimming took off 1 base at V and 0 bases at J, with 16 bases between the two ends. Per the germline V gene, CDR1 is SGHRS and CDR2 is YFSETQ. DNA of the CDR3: TGCGCCAGCAGCTTGCACTGGGGCTGGGGCATGAACACTGAAGCTTTCTTT. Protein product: CASSLHWGWGMNTEAFF.

As DNA, the CDR3 is TGCGCCAGCAGCACCGGACAGGGCCCATTGGCGGGAGGCTACACCTTC. It specifies CASSTGQGPLAGGYTF. The chain employs TRBV5-1 and TRBJ1-2; TRBD1 aligns across 8 bases. Germline V lookup: CDR1 SGHRS, CDR2 YFSETQ. The CDR3 totals 16 residues. The junction had 16 bases not matched to a gene; V was cut back by 4 bases and J by 8 bases.

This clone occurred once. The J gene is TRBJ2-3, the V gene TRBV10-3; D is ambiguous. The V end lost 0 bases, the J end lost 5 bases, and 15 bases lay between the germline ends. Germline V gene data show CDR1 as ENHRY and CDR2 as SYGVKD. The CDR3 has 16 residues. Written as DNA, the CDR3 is TGTGCCATCAGTGAGTCGAATTTGTGGGGTGTAGATACGCAGTATTTT. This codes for CAISESNLWGVDTQYF.

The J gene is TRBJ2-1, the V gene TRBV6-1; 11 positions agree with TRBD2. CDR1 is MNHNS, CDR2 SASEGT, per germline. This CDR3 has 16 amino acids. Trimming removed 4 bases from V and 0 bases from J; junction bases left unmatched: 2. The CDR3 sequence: CASSGSGGVSYNEQFF. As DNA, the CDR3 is TGTGCCAGCAGTGGTAGCGGGGGGGTCTCCTACAATGAGCAGTTCTTC.

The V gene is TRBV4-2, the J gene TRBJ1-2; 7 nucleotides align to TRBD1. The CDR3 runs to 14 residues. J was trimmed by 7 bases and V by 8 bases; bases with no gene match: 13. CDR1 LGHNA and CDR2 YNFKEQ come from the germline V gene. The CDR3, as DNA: TGTGCCAGCCGATCGGGACAGCAGTCCTCTGGCTACACCTTC. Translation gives CASRSGQQSSGYTF.